The present T cell receptor (beta chain) was sequenced within a study of control samples from healthy donors and cancer patients (dated by TCRdb to the early 2020s). The library was made by the immunoSEQ multiplex PCR assay. TCRdb limited this immuneACCESS table to in-frame rearrangements with V and J called. A share of clones is missing; checked studies link under half to unresolved V genes, and the rest is unexplained. The sample table holds approximately 150,000 clones, of which around 94% were seen once. The ten biggest clones cover around 1.3% of the sample. Points on this clone: Which antigen it targets is not known. No base quality information exists; no much larger clone differs at one position.

V drops 1 base and J drops 7 bases, leaving 6 bases in between. CDR1 and CDR2, looked up from the germline V gene (reference sequence), are DFQATT and SNEGSKA. The CDR3 has 11 amino acids, counting the end cysteine and phenylalanine. Only CDR3 DNA is held: 33 bases, read in frame from base 1. The TCR comes from a woman between 18 and 29 years old in good health. Recombination connected TRBV20-1 to TRBJ2-3, with the D gene uncertain. The sequenced sample was blood. The CDR3 corresponds to CSARGAYTQYF. The DNA is TGCAGTGCTAGAGGGGCTTATACGCAGTATTTT.